This entry is about one T cell receptor (beta chain). This specimen comes from a study of blood T cell repertoires in COVID-19. As for the study in general: Researchers got acute and convalescent COVID-19 samples from the United States, Italy and Spain. T cells, B-cell-depleted T cells, or PBMCs provided the cDNA or gDNA that served as material.

CDR1 SGHAT and CDR2 FQNNGV come from the germline V gene. The CDR3 length is 15 residues. Trimming took 5 bases from V and 1 from J; bases not matched to a gene: 8. Generated by immunoSEQ multiplex PCR, the TCRdb table keeps only in-frame clones and is missing some. Of around 42,000 clones listed, roughly three quarters are singletons. The source material was peripheral blood. The genes are TRBV11-2 and TRBJ2-7; 7 nucleotides align to TRBD1. This clonotype was obtained from a woman of 80 years or more with acute or convalescent COVID-19. The CDR3 DNA is TGTGCCAGCAGCATGGGGACAGATCCTTCCTACGAGCAGTACTTC. Its translation is CASSMGTDPSYEQYF.